A selection of T cell receptor beta chains follows, all from one sample in a study of neoadjuvant anti-PD-1 for oral cavity cancer. Here immunoSEQ multiplex PCR was the method, and the copy in TCRdb shows in-frame clones only, minus some. This table has 14,000 or so clones, 60% to 70% appearing once. Source: PBMCs, taken before nivolumab (anti-PD-1) treatment. The source is a person between 35 and 79 years old with oral cavity squamous cell carcinoma. Both conserved end residues are part of each CDR3. D genes are given only for firm matches. Part of the rows lack a size; the others show once, few, many or a class for expanded clones.

j_call,clone_size,v_call,d_call,cdr3_aa,cdr3_nt
TRBJ2-7,NA,TRBV6-6,NA,CASSRRDRDEQYF,TGTGCCAGCAGCCGACGCGACCGCGACGAGCAGTACTTC
TRBJ2-7,NA,TRBV19,NA,CASGGGVLGYEQYF,TGTGCCAGTGGCGGAGGGGTGCTGGGATACGAGCAGTACTTC
TRBJ2-1,NA,TRBV11-3,TRBD1,CASSSPRTGNYNEQFF,TGTGCCAGCAGCTCGCCCCGGACAGGGAACTACAATGAGCAGTTCTTC
TRBJ1-2,NA,TRBV15,TRBD1,CATRETGISQDGYTF,TGTGCCACCAGAGAGACAGGGATCAGTCAGGATGGCTACACCTTC
TRBJ1-6,NA,TRBV28,NA,CASSPSSGIGSYNSPLHF,TGTGCCAGCAGTCCCTCCTCAGGGATAGGCTCCTATAATTCACCCCTCCACTTT
TRBJ1-3,NA,TRBV18,NA,CASSPVQSSGNTIYF,TGTGCCAGCTCACCCGTTCAGTCGTCCGGAAACACCATATATTTT
TRBJ2-3,NA,TRBV5-6,NA,CASSTSDTQYF,TGTGCCAGCAGCACCTCCGATACGCAGTATTTT
TRBJ1-1,large,TRBV7-9,TRBD1,CASSRPGQGARTEAFF,TGTGCCAGCAGCCGCCCGGGACAGGGGGCGAGAACTGAAGCTTTCTTT
TRBJ2-2,NA,TRBV6-6,NA,CASSASWGTGELFF,TGTGCCAGCAGTGCTAGCTGGGGGACCGGGGAGCTGTTTTTT
TRBJ1-2,few,TRBV7-2,NA,CASSMTGIHGYTF,TGTGCCAGCAGCATGACAGGAATCCATGGCTACACCTTC
TRBJ2-3,NA,TRBV20-1,NA,CSANIAATQYF,TGCAGTGCTAACATCGCAGCCACGCAGTATTTT
TRBJ2-3,NA,TRBV27,TRBD2,CASSGGLGGDTQYF,TGTGCCAGCAGTGGGGGACTAGGAGGGGATACGCAGTATTTT
TRBJ1-5,NA,TRBV6-5,NA,CASSGLIGNQPQHF,TGTGCCAGCAGCGGACTTATCGGTAATCAGCCCCAGCATTTT
TRBJ2-1,few,TRBV18,TRBD1,CASSPEVLWDRATSYNEQFF,TGTGCCAGCTCACCCGAAGTCCTCTGGGACAGGGCTACCTCCTACAATGAGCAGTTCTTC
TRBJ2-3,NA,TRBV7-9,NA,CAWPRGDSDTQYF,TGTGCGTGGCCCAGGGGGGATTCAGATACGCAGTATTTT
TRBJ2-7,few,TRBV6-5,NA,CASSLMVSSYEQYF,TGTGCCAGCAGTTTGATGGTTAGCTCCTACGAGCAGTACTTC
TRBJ1-1,few,TRBV14,NA,CASSQEITRGEAFF,TGTGCCAGCAGCCAAGAAATAACCAGGGGTGAAGCTTTCTTT
TRBJ2-2,once,TRBV5-1,NA,CASSFSTYMGSNTGELFF,TGCGCCAGCAGCTTTAGCACTTACATGGGGTCGAACACCGGGGAGCTGTTTTTT
TRBJ2-2,once,TRBV4-1,NA,CASSQADKYTGELFF,TGCGCCAGCAGCCAAGCGGACAAGTACACCGGGGAGCTGTTTTTT
TRBJ1-1,few,TRBV19,TRBD1,CASSSHRGPNTEAFF,TGTGCCAGTAGTTCCCACAGGGGACCGAACACTGAAGCTTTCTTT
TRBJ1-1,few,TRBV21-1,NA,CASSKDGGWNRPNTEAFF,TGTGCCAGCAGCAAAGACGGAGGGTGGAACAGACCGAACACTGAAGCTTTCTTT
TRBJ2-7,few,TRBV10-2,NA,CASSGARTAGDEQYF,TGCGCCAGCAGTGGCGCGCGGACCGCTGGTGACGAGCAGTACTTC
TRBJ1-2,NA,TRBV30,NA,CAWRDGHRYTF,TGTGCCTGGAGAGACGGACATCGCTACACCTTC
TRBJ1-1,NA,TRBV6-1,NA,CASSVLNTEAFF,TGTGCCAGCAGTGTATTGAACACTGAAGCTTTCTTT
TRBJ1-2,NA,TRBV6-1,TRBD1,CASSDTGGRIYGYTF,TGTGCCAGCAGTGATACAGGGGGCCGGATATATGGCTACACCTTC
TRBJ2-1,few,TRBV7-9,NA,CASSRDGYNEQFF,TGTGCCAGCAGCCGCGATGGTTACAATGAGCAGTTCTTC
TRBJ1-5,NA,TRBV2,NA,CASSFSGYSNQPQHF,TGTGCCAGCAGTTTCTCAGGTTATAGCAATCAGCCCCAGCATTTT
TRBJ1-2,once,TRBV10-3,NA,CAISGQGRDYGYTF,TGTGCCATCAGTGGTCAGGGAAGGGACTATGGCTACACCTTC
TRBJ1-2,NA,TRBV6-9,TRBD1,CASSYSWTGNGYTF,TGTGCCAGCAGTTACTCGTGGACAGGGAATGGCTACACCTTC
TRBJ1-2,NA,TRBV29-1,NA,CSVEGDGYTF,TGCAGCGTTGAGGGGGATGGCTACACCTTC
TRBJ1-2,NA,TRBV6-5,NA,CASITGAGGTGGYTF,TGTGCCAGCATTACTGGGGCAGGAGGCACGGGTGGCTACACCTTC
TRBJ2-7,few,TRBV27,TRBD2,CASSGLAGVEQYF,TGTGCCAGCAGCGGACTAGCGGGAGTGGAGCAGTACTTC
TRBJ1-3,NA,TRBV13,TRBD1,CASSPSGGNSGNTIYF,TGTGCCAGCAGCCCTTCAGGGGGAAACTCTGGAAACACCATATATTTT
TRBJ2-1,NA,TRBV10-1,TRBD1,CASSRQGSYNEQFF,TGCGCCAGCAGTCGACAGGGATCCTACAATGAGCAGTTCTTC
TRBJ2-5,NA,TRBV10-3,NA,CAISEGGGKETQYF,TGTGCCATCAGTGAGGGAGGCGGTAAAGAGACCCAGTACTTC
TRBJ2-3,NA,TRBV10-1,NA,CASSESGTDTQYF,TGCGCCAGCAGTGAGTCCGGCACAGATACGCAGTATTTT
TRBJ1-2,few,TRBV30,TRBD1,CACQGQGADGYTF,TGTGCCTGCCAGGGACAGGGGGCGGATGGCTACACCTTC
TRBJ2-7,once,TRBV5-6,NA,CASSLVWGPFSYEQYF,TGTGCCAGCAGCTTGGTATGGGGGCCCTTCTCCTACGAGCAGTACTTC
TRBJ1-2,NA,TRBV28,NA,CASSLSDSAWYGYTF,TGTGCCAGCAGTTTATCGGACTCCGCGTGGTATGGCTACACCTTC
TRBJ2-6,NA,TRBV2,NA,CASRTSVSGANVLTF,TGTGCCAGCAGAACCAGTGTCTCTGGGGCCAACGTCCTGACTTTC
TRBJ1-6,once,TRBV19,NA,CASGSGIPNSPLHF,TGTGCCAGTGGTTCCGGAATCCCGAATTCACCCCTCCACTTT
TRBJ1-1,NA,TRBV2,NA,CASSGGQSAFF,TGTGCCAGCAGTGGAGGGCAGTCAGCTTTCTTT
TRBJ1-1,NA,TRBV9,NA,CASSVALGGTAEAFF,TGTGCCAGCAGCGTAGCTCTGGGTGGAACAGCGGAAGCTTTCTTT
TRBJ1-5,NA,TRBV19,NA,CASSIGGFTGQPQHF,TGTGCCAGTAGTATAGGGGGCTTCACGGGGCAGCCCCAGCATTTT
TRBJ1-6,few,TRBV9,NA,CASSPNESPRKPLHF,TGTGCCAGCAGCCCAAACGAAAGCCCGAGGAAACCCCTCCACTTT
TRBJ2-6,NA,TRBV11-2,TRBD1,CASSLMRTGPGANVLTF,TGTGCCAGCAGCTTGATGCGGACAGGGCCTGGGGCCAACGTCCTGACTTTC
TRBJ1-1,NA,TRBV14,NA,CASSQDRRLTEAFF,TGTGCCAGCAGCCAAGATCGAAGGTTAACTGAAGCTTTCTTT
TRBJ1-3,NA,TRBV13,NA,CASSPGGAGNTIYF,TGTGCCAGCAGCCCCGGTGGGGCTGGAAACACCATATATTTT
TRBJ2-7,few,TRBV27,NA,CASSPSMGPYEQYF,TGTGCCAGCAGTCCGTCAATGGGTCCCTACGAGCAGTACTTC
TRBJ2-4,NA,TRBV18,NA,CASSFGNQGAKNIQYF,TGTGCCAGCTCATTTGGGAATCAGGGAGCCAAAAACATTCAGTACTTC
TRBJ2-5,NA,TRBV5-1,NA,CASRFLGGTEETQYF,TGCGCCAGCAGGTTCCTAGGAGGTACTGAAGAGACCCAGTACTTC
TRBJ1-2,NA,TRBV5-1,NA,CASNPPPGTNYGYTF,TGCGCCAGCAACCCTCCCCCCGGCACCAACTATGGCTACACCTTC
TRBJ2-7,NA,TRBV2,NA,CASSGTLYEQYF,TGTGCCAGCAGTGGTACGCTGTACGAGCAGTACTTC
TRBJ1-3,NA,TRBV28,NA,CASSISGGSAGNTIYF,TGTGCCAGCAGTATCTCGGGGGGGTCGGCTGGAAACACCATATATTTT
TRBJ2-3,once,TRBV18,NA,CASSPLSQAGGSGADTQYF,TGTGCCAGCTCACCACTCTCCCAGGCAGGGGGCAGCGGGGCAGATACGCAGTATTTT
TRBJ2-1,NA,TRBV2,TRBD2,CASRVAGGRYNEQFF,TGTGCCAGCAGGGTAGCGGGAGGGCGATACAATGAGCAGTTCTTC